This passage covers 10 T cell receptor beta chains from one sample sequenced in a study of blood T cell repertoires in COVID-19. Profiling relied on immunoSEQ multiplex PCR, and the TCRdb table lists in-frame clones only, not all of them. The sample has over 90,000 clones; more than 70% are singletons. The sequenced material came from peripheral blood. The receptors stem from an older woman with acute or convalescent COVID-19.

J is TRBJ1-5 and V is TRBV6-5, with TRBD1 identical over 9 bases. The CDR3 extends over 15 amino acids. Unmatched junction bases numbered 5, after V lost 6 bases and J lost 2 bases. The V gene's germline CDR1 is MNHEY and CDR2 SVGAGI. The CDR3: CASRPTGGGNQPQHF. CDR3 sequence (DNA): TGTGCCAGCAGACCCACAGGGGGCGGCAATCAGCCCCAGCATTTT.

This clone showed up just once. As DNA, the CDR3 is TGCGCCAGCAGCCTTTACCCCCAGGGGGCAGATGTTAGCAATCAGCCCCAGCATTTT. Translated: CASSLYPQGADVSNQPQHF. The chain employs TRBV4-1 and TRBJ1-5, with TRBD1 matching over 8 bases. Germline V gene sequence: CDR1 MGHRA, CDR2 YSYEKL. Germline trimming cut 4 bases from V and 0 bases from J; bases unmatched to any gene: 14. This CDR3 region has 19 residues.

The V gene is TRBV7-2, the J gene TRBJ1-1, with a possible D match to TRBD1 (5 bases). CDR1 and CDR2 from the germline V gene are SGHTA and FQGNSA. Trimming pared 5 bases from V and 0 bases from J, leaving 10 bases between. The CDR3 has 14 residues. The CDR3 sequence: CASSTTALNTEAFF. The CDR3 DNA follows: TGTGCCAGCAGCACGACAGCTCTGAACACTGAAGCTTTCTTT.

V is TRBV6-5 and J is TRBJ2-7; D perhaps matches TRBD2 (5 bases). V was cut by 4 bases and J by 2 bases, with 15 bases left in between. The length of the CDR3 is 15 residues. Germline V lookup: CDR1 MNHEY, CDR2 SVGAGI. CDR3 residues: CASSLDSLKAYEQYV. The CDR3 DNA is TGTGCCAGCAGTTTGGACTCCTTGAAGGCCTACGAGCAGTACGTC.

The rearrangement uses TRBV27 and TRBJ2-7; TRBD2 is a possible D gene (5 bases). CDR1 is MNHEY, CDR2 SMNVEV, per germline (reference sequence). The CDR3 is 14 residues long. V lost 5 bases to trimming and J lost 2 bases, with 13 bases between them. CDR3 nucleotides: TGTGCCAGCAGTCCTCGCCCCGGGGCCTACGAGCAGTACGTC. It is translated as CASSPRPGAYEQYV.

The V call is TRBV7-2, the J call TRBJ2-7; D is perhaps TRBD2 (5 bases). Trimming stripped 5 bases from V and 6 bases from J, with 20 bases between. The germline V gene has CDR1 SGHTA and CDR2 FQGNSA. This CDR3 has 15 residues. In nucleotides, the CDR3 is TGTGCCAGCAGCGGAGGCAGGACTGTCACTCGCGAGCAGTACTTC. Translated: CASSGGRTVTREQYF.

The chain links TRBV7-3 to TRBJ2-2, with 9 bases identical to TRBD1. The CDR3 spans 17 residues. CDR1 SGHTA and CDR2 FQGTGA come from the germline V gene. Trimming took 2 bases from V and 7 from J; bases not matched to a gene: 11. The CDR3 loop is CASSLVDRGIIGGELFF. CDR3 coding DNA: TGTGCCAGCAGCTTAGTTGACAGGGGGATTATTGGCGGGGAGCTGTTTTTT.

The gene calls are TRBV11-2 and TRBJ2-1; 11 bases map to TRBD2. V shed 5 bases, J shed 10 bases, and the junction held 16 bases outside the gene matches. Germline assignment: CDR1 SGHAT and CDR2 FQNNGV. The CDR3 contains 17 residues. As DNA, the CDR3 is TGTGCCAGCAGCAGAAAAACAGGGCTAGCGGGAGGTCAGGAGCAGTTCTTC. Translated, it gives CASSRKTGLAGGQEQFF.

The CDR3: CAVSREVYNEQFF. In DNA form, the CDR3 reads TGTGCCGTTAGTCGAGAGGTTTACAATGAGCAGTTCTTC. The chain recombines TRBV6-5 with TRBJ2-1; D gene unclear. Looked up from germline, CDR1 is MNHEY and CDR2 is SVGAGI. V lost 11 bases to trimming and J lost 4 bases, with 15 bases between them. The CDR3 extends over 13 amino acids.

The gene calls are TRBV6-5 and TRBJ1-3; D gene ambiguous. The CDR3 sequence is 13 residues long. CDR1 MNHEY and CDR2 SVGAGI come from the germline V gene. Trimming pared 8 bases from V and 4 bases from J, leaving 12 bases between. The CDR3 DNA reads TGTGCCAGCTCATCGGGGTCGGGAAACACCATATATTTT. Translation: CASSSGSGNTIYF.